This T cell receptor (beta chain) was sequenced in a study of blood T cells in healthy people across ages. Study-wide results and limits: The long-lived group displayed more naive CD4+ cells, plus higher diversity, than the aged donors did. While age rose, TCR beta diversity per million T cells dropped in a roughly linear way.

Researchers collected around 10 milliliters of peripheral blood from every single donor. Together with a sample-barcoded 5' primer, a J-beta primer mix was included in a second PCR lasting roughly 6 to 12 cycles. Carrying 12 random nucleotides, a template-switch adaptor labeled each individual cDNA molecule. TCRdb re-called the 5' RACE reads with MiXCR, one entry per CDR3 protein. Of roughly 1,500,000 distinct CDR3 sequences detected, about 32% appear once; the ten largest clones hold about 11%. The CDR3 sequence is 13 residues long. V shed 3 bases and J shed 3 bases, with 8 bases lying between them. The table lists this clonotype with many counts. Its antigen is not identified.

The sample taken for sequencing was blood. The gene calls are TRBV12-3 or TRBV12-4 and TRBJ2-5; no firm D call. The sequence derives from a woman aged 25 to 45 in good health. The CDR3 DNA reads as TGTGCCAGCAGTTTGGGCAGGAAAGAGACCCAGTACTTC. Protein: CASSLGRKETQYF.